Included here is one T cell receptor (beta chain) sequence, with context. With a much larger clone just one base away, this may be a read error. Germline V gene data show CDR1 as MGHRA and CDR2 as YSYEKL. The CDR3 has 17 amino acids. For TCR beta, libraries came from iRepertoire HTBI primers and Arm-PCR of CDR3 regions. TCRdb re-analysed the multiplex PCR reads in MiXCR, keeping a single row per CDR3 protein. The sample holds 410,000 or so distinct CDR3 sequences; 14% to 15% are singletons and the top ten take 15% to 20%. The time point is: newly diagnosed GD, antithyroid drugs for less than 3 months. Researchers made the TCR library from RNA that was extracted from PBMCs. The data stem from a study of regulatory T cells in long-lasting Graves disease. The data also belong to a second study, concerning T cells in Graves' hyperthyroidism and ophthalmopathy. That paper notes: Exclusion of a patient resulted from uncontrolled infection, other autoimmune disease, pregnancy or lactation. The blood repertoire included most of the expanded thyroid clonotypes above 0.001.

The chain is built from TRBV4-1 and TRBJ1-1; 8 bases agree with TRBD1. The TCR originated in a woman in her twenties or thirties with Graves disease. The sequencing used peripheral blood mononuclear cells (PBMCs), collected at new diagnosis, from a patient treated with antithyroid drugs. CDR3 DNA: TGCGCCAGCAGCCAAGATGGGGCAGGGGGCTGGAACACTGAAGCTCTCTTT. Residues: CASSQDGAGGWNTEALF.